The TCR beta chain under discussion was sequenced for a study of T cell clonotyping in hematopoietic cell transplantation (dated by TCRdb to about 2021). About the full investigation: In the study, 135 blood samples were gathered from roughly 40 consecutive transplant recipients and their related donors. Recruitment of patients ran from late 2015 to early 2017, and follow-up continued until September 2020 or until death. Overall study results and their limits: A decrease in recipient TCR diversity was observed after transplant, and a progressive increase in pathologically expanded clonotypes was seen from day 30 to day 180. The sample size was limited, and because cells were not sorted, the contributions of CD4 and CD8 repertoires could not be separated. Just a small fraction of recipient repertoires overlapped with donor repertoires, and more than 95% appeared de novo at the given depth. Broader posttransplant TCR repertoire diversity was predicted by donor and pretransplant recipient Inverse Simpson Index values.

With the immunoSEQ assay, which is a bias-controlled multiplex PCR relying on V- and J-specific primers, TCR beta CDR3 regions were amplified from genomic DNA. In a second PCR step, the CDR3 amplicons were tagged with a proprietary barcode plus Illumina adapter sequences. An Illumina MiSeq instrument was used to sequence the CDR3 libraries. Processing in the source paper ran as follows. Export and quality control were done with immunoSEQ Analyzer 3.0, while downstream analyses used R Bioconductor and Immunarch. Repertoire metrics were calculated using only productive rearrangements within the normalized downsampled data set. Pathologically expanded clonotypes were defined as those larger than 5 templates in the normalized cohort. Repertoire diversity was measured with the Inverse Simpson Index. To capture all clonotypes, CMV-specificity analyses were performed on the non-normalized data set. The table was pulled from immuneACCESS by TCRdb, which kept in-frame rearrangements only. Such tables lose some clones; where checked, under half of the loss comes from unresolved V genes, and the rest has no known cause. The V and J calls and clone size were taken over from that table, and D and trimming were inferred from the DNA. In this sample the table shows 13,000 or so clones, 95% to 98% of which occur a single time. Approximately 4% of the sample is in the top ten clones.

The time point label on this specimen signifies: 30 days after allo-HCT. Blood samples were obtained from recipients approximately 28 days before transplant and at days 30, 100 and 180 after transplant. Nuclei Lysis Solution was used to extract genomic DNA from fresh or cryopreserved unfractionated peripheral blood mononuclear cells. A remark on this clone: This receptor's antigen is unknown. It has no much larger one-base neighbor in the sample; base qualities were not kept.

The sequenced sample was peripheral blood mononuclear cells, obtained 30 days after allogeneic stem cell transplant. This sequence was found in a female patient aged 45-65 years who had an allogeneic stem cell transplant from an unrelated donor, so T cells may come from the graft donor. Some clones in this sample may be carry-over from other donors' samples.

CDR3 reads: CAWRLSYEQYF. The DNA is TGTGCCTGGCGACTAAGCTACGAGCAGTACTTC. The sequence joins TRBV30 to TRBJ2-7; a weak D assignment points to TRBD2 (5 bases agree). The CDR3 measures 11 amino acids from cysteine to phenylalanine. The DNA shown is the 33-base CDR3, in frame from base 1. V and J lose 5 bases and 3 bases, and a span of 8 bases separates them. CDR1 is given as GTSNPN and CDR2 as SVGIG, both from the germline V gene (reference sequence).